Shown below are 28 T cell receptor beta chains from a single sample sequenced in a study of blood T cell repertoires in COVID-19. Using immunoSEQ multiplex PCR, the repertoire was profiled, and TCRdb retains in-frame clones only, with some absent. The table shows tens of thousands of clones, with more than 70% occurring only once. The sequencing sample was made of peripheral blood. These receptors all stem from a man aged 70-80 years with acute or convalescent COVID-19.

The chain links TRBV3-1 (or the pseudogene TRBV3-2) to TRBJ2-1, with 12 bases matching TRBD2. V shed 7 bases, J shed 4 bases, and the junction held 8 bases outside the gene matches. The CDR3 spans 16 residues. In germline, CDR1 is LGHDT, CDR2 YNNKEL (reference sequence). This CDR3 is CASTSSGTSGYNEQFF. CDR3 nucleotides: TGTGCCAGCACTTCTTCCGGGACTAGCGGGTACAATGAGCAGTTCTTC.

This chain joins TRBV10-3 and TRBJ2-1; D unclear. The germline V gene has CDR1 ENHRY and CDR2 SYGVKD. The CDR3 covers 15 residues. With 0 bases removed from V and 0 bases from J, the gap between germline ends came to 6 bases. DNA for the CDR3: TGTGCCATCAGTGAGTCAGAGAGCTCCTACAATGAGCAGTTCTTC. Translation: CAISESESSYNEQFF.

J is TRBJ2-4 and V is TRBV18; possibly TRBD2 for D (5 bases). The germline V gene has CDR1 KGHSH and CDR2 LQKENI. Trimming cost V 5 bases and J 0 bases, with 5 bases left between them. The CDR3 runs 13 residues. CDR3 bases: TGTGCCAGCTCAGGACTAGCCAAAAACATTCAGTACTTC. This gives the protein CASSGLAKNIQYF.

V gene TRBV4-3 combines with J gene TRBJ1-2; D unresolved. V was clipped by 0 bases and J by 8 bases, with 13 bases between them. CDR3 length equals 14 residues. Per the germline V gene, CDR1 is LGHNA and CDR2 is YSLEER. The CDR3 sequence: CASSQDRQHLGYTF. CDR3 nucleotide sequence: TGCGCCAGCAGCCAAGACAGGCAGCACCTAGGCTACACCTTC.

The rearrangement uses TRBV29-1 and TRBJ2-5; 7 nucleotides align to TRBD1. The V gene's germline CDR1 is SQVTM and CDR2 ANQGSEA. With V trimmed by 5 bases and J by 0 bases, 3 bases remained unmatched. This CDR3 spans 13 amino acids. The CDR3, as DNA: TGCAGCGTTAGGGGGCAGAACCAAGAGACCCAGTACTTC. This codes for CSVRGQNQETQYF.

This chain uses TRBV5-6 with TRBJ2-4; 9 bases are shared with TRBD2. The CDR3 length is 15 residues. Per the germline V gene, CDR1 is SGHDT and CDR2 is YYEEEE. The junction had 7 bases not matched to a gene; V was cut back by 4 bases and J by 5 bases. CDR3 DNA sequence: TGTGCCAGCAGCAGACCATGGACTAGCGAAAACATTCAGTACTTC. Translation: CASSRPWTSENIQYF.

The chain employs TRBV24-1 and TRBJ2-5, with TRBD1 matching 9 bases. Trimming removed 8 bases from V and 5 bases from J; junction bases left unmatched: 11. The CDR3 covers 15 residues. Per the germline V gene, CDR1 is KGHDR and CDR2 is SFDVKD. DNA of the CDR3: TGTGCCACCAATGCCGGGACAGGGTTATACGAGACCCAGTACTTC. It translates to CATNAGTGLYETQYF.

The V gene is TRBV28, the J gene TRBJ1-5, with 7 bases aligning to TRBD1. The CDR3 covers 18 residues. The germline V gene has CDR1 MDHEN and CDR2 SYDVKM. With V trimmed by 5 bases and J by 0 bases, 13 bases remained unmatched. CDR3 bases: TGTGCCAGCAGTCCCCTCCTAGGGGACAGAGATAGCAATCAGCCCCAGCATTTT. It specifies CASSPLLGDRDSNQPQHF.

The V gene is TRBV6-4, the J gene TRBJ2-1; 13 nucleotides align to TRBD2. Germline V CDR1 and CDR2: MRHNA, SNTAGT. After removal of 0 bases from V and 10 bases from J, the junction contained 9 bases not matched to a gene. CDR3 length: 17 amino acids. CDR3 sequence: CASSDSGLAGDHKEQFF. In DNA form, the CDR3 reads TGTGCCAGCAGTGACTCTGGACTAGCGGGAGATCATAAGGAGCAGTTCTTC.

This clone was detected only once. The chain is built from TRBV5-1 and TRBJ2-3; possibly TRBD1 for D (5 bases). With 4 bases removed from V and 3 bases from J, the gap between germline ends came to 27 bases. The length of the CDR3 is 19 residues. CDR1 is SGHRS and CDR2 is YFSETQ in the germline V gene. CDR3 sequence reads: CASSAYRQRALLGTDTQYF. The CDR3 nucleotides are TGCGCCAGCAGCGCCTACAGGCAGCGAGCCCTTTTAGGGACAGATACGCAGTATTTT.

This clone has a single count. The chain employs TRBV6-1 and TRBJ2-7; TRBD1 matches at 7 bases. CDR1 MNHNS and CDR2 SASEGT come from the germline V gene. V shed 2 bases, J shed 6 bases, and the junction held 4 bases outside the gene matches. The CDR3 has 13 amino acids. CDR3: CASSELGQFEQYF. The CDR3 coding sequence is TGTGCCAGCAGTGAACTGGGACAGTTCGAGCAGTACTTC.

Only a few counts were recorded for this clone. DNA of the CDR3: TGTGCCAGCTCACCTCTCTTCGGGACTAATGAAAAACTGTTTTTT. Translation: CASSPLFGTNEKLFF. The chain combines TRBV18 with TRBJ1-4, with D uncertain. V lost 3 bases to trimming and J lost 2 bases, with 10 bases between them. The CDR3 sequence is 15 residues long. CDR1 and CDR2 (germline): KGHSH, LQKENI.

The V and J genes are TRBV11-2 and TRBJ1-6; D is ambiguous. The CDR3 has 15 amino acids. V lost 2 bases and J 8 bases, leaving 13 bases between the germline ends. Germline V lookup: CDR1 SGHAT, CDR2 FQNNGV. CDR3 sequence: CASSLNVQADSPLHF. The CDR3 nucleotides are TGTGCCAGCAGCTTAAACGTCCAGGCCGATTCACCCCTCCACTTT.

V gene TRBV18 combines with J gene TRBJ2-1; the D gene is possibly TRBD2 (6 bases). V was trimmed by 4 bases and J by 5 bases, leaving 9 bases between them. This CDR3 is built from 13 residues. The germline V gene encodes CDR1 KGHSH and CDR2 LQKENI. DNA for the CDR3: TGTGCCAGCTCACGCGGGGCGAACAATGAGCAGTTCTTC. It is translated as CASSRGANNEQFF. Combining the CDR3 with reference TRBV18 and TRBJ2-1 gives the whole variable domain NAGVMQNPRHLVRRRGQEARLRCSPMKGHSHVYWYRQLPEEGLKFMVYLQKENIIDESGMPKERFSAEFPKEGPSILRIQQVVRGDSAAYFCASSRGANNEQFFGPGTRLTVL.

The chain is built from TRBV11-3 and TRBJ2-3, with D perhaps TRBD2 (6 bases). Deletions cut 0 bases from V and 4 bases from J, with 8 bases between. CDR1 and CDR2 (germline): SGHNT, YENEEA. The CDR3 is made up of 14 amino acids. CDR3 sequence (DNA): TGTGCCAGCAGCTTAGACGGACTACCAGATACGCAGTATTTT. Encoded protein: CASSLDGLPDTQYF. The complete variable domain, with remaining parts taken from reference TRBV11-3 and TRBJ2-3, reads EAGVVQSPRYKIIEKKQPVAFWCNPISGHNTLYWYLQNLGQGPELLIRYENEEAVDDSQLPKDRFSAERLKGVDSTLKIQPAELGDSAVYLCASSLDGLPDTQYFGPGTRLTVL.

CDR3 residues: CASSRHRATGELFF. CDR3 nucleotide sequence: TGTGCCAGCAGCCGTCACAGGGCTACCGGGGAGCTGTTTTTT. The chain couples TRBV6-5 to TRBJ2-2, with D possibly TRBD1 on 6 matching bases. This CDR3 is 14 amino acids long. Between the trimmed V and J ends, which lost 6 bases and 5 bases, there was a span of 13 bases. CDR1 and CDR2 from the germline V gene are MNHEY and SVGAGI.

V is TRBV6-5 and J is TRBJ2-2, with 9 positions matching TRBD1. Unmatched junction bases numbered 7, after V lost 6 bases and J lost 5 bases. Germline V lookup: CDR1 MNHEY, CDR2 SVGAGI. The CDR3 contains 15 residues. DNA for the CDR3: TGTGCCAGCAGCCCCTCCGGACAGGGGACCGGGGAGCTGTTTTTT. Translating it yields CASSPSGQGTGELFF.

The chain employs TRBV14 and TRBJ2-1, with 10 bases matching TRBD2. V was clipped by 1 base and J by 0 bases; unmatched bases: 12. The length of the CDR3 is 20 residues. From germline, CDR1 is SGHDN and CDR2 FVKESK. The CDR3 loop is CASSQAPSGRGLGSYNEQFF. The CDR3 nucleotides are TGTGCCAGCAGCCAAGCTCCTAGCGGGAGAGGGCTGGGCTCCTACAATGAGCAGTTCTTC. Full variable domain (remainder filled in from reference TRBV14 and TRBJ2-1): EAGVTQFPSHSVIEKGQTVTLRCDPISGHDNLYWYRRVMGKEIKFLLHFVKESKQDESGMPNNRFLAERTGGTYSTLKVQPAELEDSGVYFCASSQAPSGRGLGSYNEQFFGPGTRLTVL.

The CDR3 sequence: CASSLERTQYF. CDR3 coding DNA: TGTGCCAGCAGCTTAGAGCGGACCCAGTACTTC. The V call is TRBV7-9, the J call TRBJ2-5; D is ambiguous. The V end lost 1 base, the J end lost 7 bases, and 4 bases lay between the germline ends. The CDR3 loop spans 11 amino acids. Germline values: CDR1 SEHNR, CDR2 FQNEAQ (reference sequence). The full variable domain, rest sourced from reference TRBV7-9 and TRBJ2-5, is DTGVSQNPRHKITKRGQNVTFRCDPISEHNRLYWYRQTLGQGPEFLTYFQNEAQLEKSRLLSDRFSAERPKGSFSTLEIQRTEQGDSAMYLCASSLERTQYFGPGTRLLVL.

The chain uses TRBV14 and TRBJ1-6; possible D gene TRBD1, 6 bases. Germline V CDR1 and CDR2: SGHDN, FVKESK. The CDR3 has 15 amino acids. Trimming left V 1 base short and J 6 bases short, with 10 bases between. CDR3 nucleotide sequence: TGTGCCAGCAGCCAAGTCGGGACACCTAATTCACCCCTCCACTTT. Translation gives CASSQVGTPNSPLHF.

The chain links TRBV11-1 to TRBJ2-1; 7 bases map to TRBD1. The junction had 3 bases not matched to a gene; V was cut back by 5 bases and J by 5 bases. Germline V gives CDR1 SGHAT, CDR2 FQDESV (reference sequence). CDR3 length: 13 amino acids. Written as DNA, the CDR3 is TGTGCCAGCAGCCTGGACAGGAACAATGAGCAGTTCTTC. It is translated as CASSLDRNNEQFF.

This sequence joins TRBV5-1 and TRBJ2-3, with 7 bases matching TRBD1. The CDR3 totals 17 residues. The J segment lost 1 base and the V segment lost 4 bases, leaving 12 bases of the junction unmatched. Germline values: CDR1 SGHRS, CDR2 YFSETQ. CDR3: CASSQRQGVGGTDTQYF. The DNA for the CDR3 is TGCGCCAGCAGCCAGAGACAGGGCGTAGGAGGCACAGATACGCAGTATTTT.

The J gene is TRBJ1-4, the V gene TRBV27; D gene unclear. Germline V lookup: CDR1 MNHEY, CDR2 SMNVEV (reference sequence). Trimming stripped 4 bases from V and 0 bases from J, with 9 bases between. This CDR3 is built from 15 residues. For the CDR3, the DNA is TGTGCCAGCAGTTCCATAGATGCAACTAATGAAAAACTGTTTTTT. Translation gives CASSSIDATNEKLFF.

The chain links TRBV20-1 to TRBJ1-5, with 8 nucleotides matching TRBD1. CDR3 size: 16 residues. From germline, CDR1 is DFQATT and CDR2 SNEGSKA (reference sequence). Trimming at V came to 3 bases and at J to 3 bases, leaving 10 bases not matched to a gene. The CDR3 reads CSASLTGVGDNQPQHF. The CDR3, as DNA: TGCAGTGCTAGTTTGACAGGGGTTGGGGACAATCAGCCCCAGCATTTT.

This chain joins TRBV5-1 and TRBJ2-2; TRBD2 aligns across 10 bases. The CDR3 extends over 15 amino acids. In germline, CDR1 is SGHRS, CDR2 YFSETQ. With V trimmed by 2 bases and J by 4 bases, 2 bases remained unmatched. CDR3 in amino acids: CASSFASGSTGELFF. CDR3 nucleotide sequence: TGCGCCAGCAGCTTTGCTAGCGGGAGCACCGGGGAGCTGTTTTTT.

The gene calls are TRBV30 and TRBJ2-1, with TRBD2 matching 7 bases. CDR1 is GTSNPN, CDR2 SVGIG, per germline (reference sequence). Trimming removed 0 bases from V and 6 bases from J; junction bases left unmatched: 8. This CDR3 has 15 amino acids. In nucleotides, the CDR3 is TGTGCCTGGAGTGTATCCGGGACTATACTCAATGAGCAGTTCTTC. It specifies CAWSVSGTILNEQFF. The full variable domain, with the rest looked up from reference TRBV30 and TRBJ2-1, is SQTIHQWPATLVQPVGSPLSLECTVEGTSNPNLYWYRQAAGRGLQLLFYSVGIGQISSEVPQNLSASRPQDRQFILSSKKLLLSDSGFYLCAWSVSGTILNEQFFGPGTRLTVL.

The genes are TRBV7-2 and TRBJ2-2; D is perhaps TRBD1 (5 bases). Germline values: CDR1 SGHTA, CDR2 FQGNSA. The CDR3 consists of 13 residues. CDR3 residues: CAAPRRAGGELFF. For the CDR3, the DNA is TGTGCTGCCCCTCGCAGGGCTGGAGGGGAGCTGTTTTTT.

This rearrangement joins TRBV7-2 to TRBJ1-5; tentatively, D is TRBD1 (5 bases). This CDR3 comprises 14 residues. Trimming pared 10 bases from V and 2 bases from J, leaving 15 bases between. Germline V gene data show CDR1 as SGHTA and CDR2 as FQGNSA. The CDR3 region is CATEGTGGNQPQHF. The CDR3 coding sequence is TGTGCCACTGAGGGGACTGGGGGCAATCAGCCCCAGCATTTT.